The present T cell receptor beta chain was sequenced within a study of shared clonotypes between healthy human individuals. Findings of the study overall: Generation probability values for non-shared clonotypes were lower than those for clonotypes shared by all four donors. Inspection by rarefaction showed sorted-subset sequencing to be incomplete despite large depth.

On this clone itself: Its target is not known.

Only in-frame clones appear in the TCRdb table, and some are missing; sequencing was by immunoSEQ multiplex PCR. This sample has over 750,000 clones, with 96% found just once. Naive-designated CD8 cells lacked CD45RO, were positively enriched for CCR7, and omitted terminally differentiated effector memory CD45RA+ cells. All participating donors were Caucasian adults from Nashville, Tennessee. V shed 2 bases and J shed 2 bases, with 6 bases lying between them. This CDR3 is built from 13 residues. Germline CDR1 reads SGHAT; CDR2 reads FQNNGV. Sequencing was carried out using naive CD8+ T cells sorted from blood. The receptor comes from a man under 40 in good health. The chain links TRBV11-2 to TRBJ2-5; D uncertain. CDR3 bases: TGTGCCAGCAGCTTATGGGCACAAGAGACCCAGTACTTC. The encoded protein is CASSLWAQETQYF.